This T cell receptor (delta chain) was sequenced during a study of γδ T cells in repeated Plasmodium falciparum infection. Study-level information: Malian repertoires were sampled cross-sectionally without transmission and longitudinally through febrile malaria.

The CDR3 runs to 15 residues. CDR1 is TSWWSYY, CDR2 QGS, per germline. Flow sorting of PBMC yielded separate Vgamma9/Vdelta2+ and Vdelta2-negative gammadelta T cell populations for bulk repertoire analysis. TCRdb re-processed the multiplex PCR reads using CATT. The table has 75,000 to 100,000 delta-chain clones, about 1.5% seen once. This clone was recorded many times. TCRdb's protein for this DNA is that of a much larger clone and differs from the translation at residue 14, likely a read error; the protein shown is the DNA translation. The sample consisted of gamma-delta T cells from blood. The chain is built from TRDV1 and TRDJ1; D remains ambiguous. The sequence came from a pool of human donors (malaria-infected and uninfected, not separated). Here the CDR3 reads CALGEIARPTDKLTF. The CDR3 DNA follows: TGTGCTCTTGGGGAAATAGCGAGGCCCACCGATAAACTCACCTTT.